Below, one T cell receptor (beta chain) is given with its context. The V and J ends lost 6 bases and 4 bases, in that order; junction bases with no gene match: 11. The germline V gene has CDR1 WNHNN and CDR2 SYGVQD (reference sequence). The CDR3 has 17 residues. The sample comes from a study of T-cell reconstitution after alpha-beta-depleted transplantation in children. TCRbeta library construction was performed incorporating unique molecular identifiers. TCRdb passed the PCR reads through MiXCR, listing each CDR3 protein once. Here the sample spans hundreds of thousands of distinct CDR3 sequences, around 12% being singletons.

J is TRBJ2-2 and V is TRBV10-1, with 10 bases identical to TRBD2. This sequence originates from a girl aged 2 to 10 with congenital amegakaryocytic thrombocytopenia, due to receive a stem cell transplant. Source: PBMCs, taken before TCRalphabeta/CD19-depleted stem cell transplant. The CDR3 sequence is CASSGLAGVYGTGELFF. The CDR3, as DNA: TGCGCCAGCAGCGGGCTAGCGGGAGTCTATGGCACCGGGGAGCTGTTTTTT.